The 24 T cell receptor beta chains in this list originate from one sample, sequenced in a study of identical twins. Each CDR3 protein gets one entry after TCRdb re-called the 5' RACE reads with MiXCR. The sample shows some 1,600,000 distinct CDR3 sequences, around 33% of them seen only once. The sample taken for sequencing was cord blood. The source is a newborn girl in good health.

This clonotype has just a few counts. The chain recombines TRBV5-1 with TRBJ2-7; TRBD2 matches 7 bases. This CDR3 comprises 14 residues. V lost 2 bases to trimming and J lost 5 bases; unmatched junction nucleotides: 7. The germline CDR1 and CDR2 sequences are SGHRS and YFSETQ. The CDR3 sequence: CASSFAGEFNEQYF. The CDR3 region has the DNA TGCGCCAGCAGCTTCGCGGGGGAGTTCAACGAGCAGTACTTC. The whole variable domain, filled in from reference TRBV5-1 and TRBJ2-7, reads KAGVTQTPRYLIKTRGQQVTLSCSPISGHRSVSWYQQTPGQGLQFLFEYFSETQRNKGNFPGRFSGRQFSNSRSEMNVSTLELGDSALYLCASSFAGEFNEQYFGPGTRLTVT.

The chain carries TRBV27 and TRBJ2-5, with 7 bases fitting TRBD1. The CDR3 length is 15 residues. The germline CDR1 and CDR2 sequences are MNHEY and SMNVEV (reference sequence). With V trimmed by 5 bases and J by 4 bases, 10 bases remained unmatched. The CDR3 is CASSERDSFSETQYF. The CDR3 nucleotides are TGTGCCAGCAGTGAAAGGGACAGCTTCTCAGAGACCCAGTACTTC.

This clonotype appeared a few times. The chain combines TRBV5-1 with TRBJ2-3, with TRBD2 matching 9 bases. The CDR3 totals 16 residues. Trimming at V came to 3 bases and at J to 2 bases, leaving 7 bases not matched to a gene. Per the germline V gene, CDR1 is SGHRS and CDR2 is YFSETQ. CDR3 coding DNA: TGCGCCAGCAGCTACAGGGCGGGGGGGTACACAGATACGCAGTATTTT. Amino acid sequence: CASSYRAGGYTDTQYF.

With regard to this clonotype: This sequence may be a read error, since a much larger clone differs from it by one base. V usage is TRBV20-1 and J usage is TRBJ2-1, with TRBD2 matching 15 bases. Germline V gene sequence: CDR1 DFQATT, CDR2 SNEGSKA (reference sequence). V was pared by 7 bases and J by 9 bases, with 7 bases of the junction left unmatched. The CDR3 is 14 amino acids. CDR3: CSVGTSGRYGEQFF. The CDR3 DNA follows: TGCAGTGTCGGGACTAGCGGGAGGTATGGTGAGCAGTTCTTC.

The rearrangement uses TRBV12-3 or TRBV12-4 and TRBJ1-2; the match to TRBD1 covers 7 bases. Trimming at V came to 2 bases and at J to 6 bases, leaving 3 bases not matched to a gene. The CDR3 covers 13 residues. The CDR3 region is CASSLWDRNGYTF. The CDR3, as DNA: TGTGCCAGCAGTTTATGGGACAGAAATGGCTACACCTTC.

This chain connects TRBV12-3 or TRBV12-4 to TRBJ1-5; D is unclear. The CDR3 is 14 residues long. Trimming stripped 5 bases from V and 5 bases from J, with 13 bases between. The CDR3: CASSGPQPDQPQHF. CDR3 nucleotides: TGTGCCAGCAGTGGACCGCAGCCAGATCAGCCCCAGCATTTT.

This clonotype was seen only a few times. CDR3 DNA: TGTGCCAGCAGCAACAAAAATCAGCCCCAGCATTTT. This sequence encodes CASSNKNQPQHF. The chain carries TRBV7-9 and TRBJ1-5; D unclear. The CDR3 has 12 amino acids. Between the trimmed V and J ends, which lost 5 bases and 4 bases, there was a span of 6 bases. The germline V gene encodes CDR1 SEHNR and CDR2 FQNEAQ (reference sequence). The entire variable domain, with the rest obtained from reference TRBV7-9 and TRBJ1-5, is as follows: DTGVSQNPRHKITKRGQNVTFRCDPISEHNRLYWYRQTLGQGPEFLTYFQNEAQLEKSRLLSDRFSAERPKGSFSTLEIQRTEQGDSAMYLCASSNKNQPQHFGDGTRLSIL.

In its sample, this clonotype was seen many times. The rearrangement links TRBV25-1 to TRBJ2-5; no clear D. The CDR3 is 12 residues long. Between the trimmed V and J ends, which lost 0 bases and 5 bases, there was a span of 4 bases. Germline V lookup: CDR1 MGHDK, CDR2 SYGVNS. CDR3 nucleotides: TGTGCCAGCAGTGAATATGGGGAGACCCAGTACTTC. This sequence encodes CASSEYGETQYF.

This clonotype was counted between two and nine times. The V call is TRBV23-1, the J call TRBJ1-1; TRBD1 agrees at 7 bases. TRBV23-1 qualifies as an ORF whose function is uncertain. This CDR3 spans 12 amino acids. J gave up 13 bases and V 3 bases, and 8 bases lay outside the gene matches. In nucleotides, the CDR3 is TGCGCCAGCAGTCATCGGACAGGACGGGGTTTCTTT. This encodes CASSHRTGRGFF.

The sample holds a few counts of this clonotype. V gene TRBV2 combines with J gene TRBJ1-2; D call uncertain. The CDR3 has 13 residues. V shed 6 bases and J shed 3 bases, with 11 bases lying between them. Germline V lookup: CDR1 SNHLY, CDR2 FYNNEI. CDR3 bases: TGTGCCAGCAGGGGTGACAATCACTATGGCTACACCTTC. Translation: CASRGDNHYGYTF.

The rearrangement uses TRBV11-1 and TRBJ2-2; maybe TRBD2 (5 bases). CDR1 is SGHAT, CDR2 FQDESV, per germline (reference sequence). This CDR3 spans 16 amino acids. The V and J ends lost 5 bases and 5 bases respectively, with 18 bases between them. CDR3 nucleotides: TGTGCCAGCAGCCTATTCCCCGGAGGAGCAACCGGGGAGCTGTTTTTT. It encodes CASSLFPGGATGELFF.

This CDR3 reads CSARNAHTKETQYF. CDR3 DNA: TGCAGTGCTAGAAATGCGCACACAAAAGAGACCCAGTACTTC. The rearrangement joins TRBV20-1 to TRBJ2-5, with unresolved D. Trimming removed 2 bases at V and 3 bases at J, with 13 bases between. Germline CDR1 is DFQATT and CDR2 is SNEGSKA (reference sequence). The CDR3 contains 14 residues.

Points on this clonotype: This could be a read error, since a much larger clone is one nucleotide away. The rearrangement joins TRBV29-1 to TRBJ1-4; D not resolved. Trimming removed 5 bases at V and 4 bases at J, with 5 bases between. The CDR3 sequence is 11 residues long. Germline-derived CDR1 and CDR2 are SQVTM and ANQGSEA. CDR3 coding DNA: TGCAGCGTTCACAATAATGAAAAACTGTTTTTT. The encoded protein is CSVHNNEKLFF.

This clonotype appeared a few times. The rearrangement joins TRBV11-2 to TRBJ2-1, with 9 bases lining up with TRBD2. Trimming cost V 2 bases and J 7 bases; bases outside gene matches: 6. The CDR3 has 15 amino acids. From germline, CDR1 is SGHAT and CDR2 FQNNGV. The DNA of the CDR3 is TGTGCCAGCAGCTTACTGGGCGGGAGGGCGAATGAGCAGTTCTTC. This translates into CASSLLGGRANEQFF.

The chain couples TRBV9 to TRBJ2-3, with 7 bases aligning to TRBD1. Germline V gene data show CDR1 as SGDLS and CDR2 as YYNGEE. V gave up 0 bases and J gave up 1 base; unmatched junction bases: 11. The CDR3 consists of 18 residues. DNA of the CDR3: TGTGCCAGCAGCGTAGTAGGAACGACAGGGTGGGGCACAGATACGCAGTATTTT. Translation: CASSVVGTTGWGTDTQYF.

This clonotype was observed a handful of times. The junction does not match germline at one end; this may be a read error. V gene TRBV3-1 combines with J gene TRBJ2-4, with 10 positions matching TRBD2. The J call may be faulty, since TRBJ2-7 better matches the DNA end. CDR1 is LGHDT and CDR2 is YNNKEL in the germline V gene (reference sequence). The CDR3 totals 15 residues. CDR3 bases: TGTGTCAGCAGCCAAGATGCTAGCGGGAGTTACGAGCAGTACTTC. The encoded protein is CVSSQDASGSYEQYF.

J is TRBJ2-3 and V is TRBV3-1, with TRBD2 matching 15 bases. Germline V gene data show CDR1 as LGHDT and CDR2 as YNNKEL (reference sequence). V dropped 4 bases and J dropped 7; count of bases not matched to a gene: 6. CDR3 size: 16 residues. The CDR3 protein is CASSRTSGGAVNTQYF. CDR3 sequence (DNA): TGTGCCAGCAGCCGGACTAGCGGGGGGGCCGTGAATACGCAGTATTTT.

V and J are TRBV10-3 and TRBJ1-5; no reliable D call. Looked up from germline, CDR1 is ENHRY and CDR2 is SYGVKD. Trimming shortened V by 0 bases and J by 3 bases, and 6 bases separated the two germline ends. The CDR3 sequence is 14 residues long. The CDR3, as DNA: TGTGCCATCAGTGAGTCATACAACAATCAGCCCCAGCATTTT. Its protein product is CAISESYNNQPQHF.

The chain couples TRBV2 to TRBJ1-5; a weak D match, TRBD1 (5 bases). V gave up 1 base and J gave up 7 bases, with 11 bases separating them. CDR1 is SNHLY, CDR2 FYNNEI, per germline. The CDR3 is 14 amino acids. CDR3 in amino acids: CASSEGAGIQPQHF. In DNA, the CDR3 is TGTGCCAGCAGTGAAGGCGCAGGGATACAGCCCCAGCATTTT.

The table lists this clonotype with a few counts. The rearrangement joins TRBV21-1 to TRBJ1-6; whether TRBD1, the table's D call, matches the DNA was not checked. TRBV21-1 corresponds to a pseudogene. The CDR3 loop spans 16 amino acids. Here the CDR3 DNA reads TGTGCCAGCAGCAAAGTAATCCGGGACAGGGTTTCACCCCTCCACTTT. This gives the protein CASSKVIRDRVSPLHF.

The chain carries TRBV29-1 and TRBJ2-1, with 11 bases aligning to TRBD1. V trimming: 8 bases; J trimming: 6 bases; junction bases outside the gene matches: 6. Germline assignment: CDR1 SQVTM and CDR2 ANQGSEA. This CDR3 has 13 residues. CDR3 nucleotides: TGCAGCCTAAGGACAGGGGGCATCAATGAGCAGTTCTTC. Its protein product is CSLRTGGINEQFF.

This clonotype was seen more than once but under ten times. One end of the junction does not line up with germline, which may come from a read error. This CDR3 is CASSQRLAEPFF. CDR3 DNA: TGTGCCAGCAGCCAACGACTAGCGGAGCCGTTCTTC. The rearrangement links TRBV12-3 or TRBV12-4 to TRBJ2-1, with 9 bases fitting TRBD2. This CDR3 spans 12 amino acids.

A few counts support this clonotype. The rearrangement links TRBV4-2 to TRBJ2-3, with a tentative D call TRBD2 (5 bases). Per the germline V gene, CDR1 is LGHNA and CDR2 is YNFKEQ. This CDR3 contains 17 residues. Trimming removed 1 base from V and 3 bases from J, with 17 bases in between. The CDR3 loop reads CASSQGGNRLVTDTQYF. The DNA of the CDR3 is TGTGCCAGCAGCCAAGGAGGGAATAGGCTCGTGACAGATACGCAGTATTTT.

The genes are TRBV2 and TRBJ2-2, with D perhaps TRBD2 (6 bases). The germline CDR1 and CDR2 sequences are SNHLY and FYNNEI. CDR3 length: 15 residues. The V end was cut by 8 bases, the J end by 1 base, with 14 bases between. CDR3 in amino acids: CASFIGSGNTGELFF. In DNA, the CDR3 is TGTGCCAGCTTTATTGGTAGCGGGAACACCGGGGAGCTGTTTTTT.